This is a list of T cell receptor beta chains from one sample in a study of blood T cell repertoires in COVID-19. Profiled with immunoSEQ multiplex PCR; TCRdb holds only in-frame clones, not every one. Here the sample spans about 180,000 clones, roughly 75% being singletons. The sequenced material came from peripheral blood. The receptors stem from an older man with active or convalescent COVID-19. Each CDR3 is given with its conserved first and last residue.

v_call cdr3_aa
TRBV7-9 CASSFSDGLSGNTIYF
TRBV19 CASSTGGFGRVVTGELFF
TRBV2 CATYGTEYNEQFF
TRBV6-2/TRBV6-3 CASSYDGVSDTQYF
TRBV9 CASSPTGSDQPQHF
TRBV6-5 CASSYSHSNQPQHF
TRBV28 CASSSGGEGTGELFF
TRBV10-3 CATGSGDYQPQHF
TRBV9 CASSVKGHGRAETQYF
TRBV6-5 CASRIGGANEKLFF
TRBV5-4 CASSLAGSGGLNEQFF
TRBV12-2 CASRLKLAGGRYEQYF
TRBV24-1 CATSDSGTSGRASTDTQYF
TRBV18 CASSRTGGTQETQYF